This TCR beta chain was observed in a study of blood T cell repertoires in COVID-19. Study-level information: Whether acute or convalescent, the COVID-19 samples came from the United States, Italy and Spain. From T cells, B-cell-depleted T cells, or PBMCs came the material, which was cDNA or gDNA.

The germline V gene has CDR1 LGHDT and CDR2 YNNKEL (reference sequence). Trimming took 1 base from V and 9 from J; bases not matched to a gene: 2. This CDR3 contains 14 residues. Authors' processing steps: Amplification from reference gene primers served as the basis for estimated nucleated cell counts. The table came from immunoSEQ multiplex PCR; TCRdb's copy has only in-frame clones and leaves some out. V, J and clone size are taken as reported in that table, and D and trimming were inferred from the DNA itself. The sample lists roughly 41,000 clones, approximately 91% seen once, with roughly 12% in the top ten.

The clonotype was recovered from a man aged 60-69 years with active COVID-19. What was sequenced was peripheral blood. V is TRBV3-1 (or the pseudogene TRBV3-2) and J is TRBJ2-1, with 11 bases matching TRBD2. The CDR3 sequence is CASSQGLAGFEQFF. Here the CDR3 DNA reads TGTGCCAGCAGCCAAGGACTAGCGGGATTTGAGCAGTTCTTC.